This T cell receptor (beta chain) stems from a study of T cells in Graves' hyperthyroidism and ophthalmopathy. The wider study: Peripheral blood was taken when the disease was first diagnosed, before any treatment began.

This clonotype came up many times. Germline assignment: CDR1 DFQATT and CDR2 SNEGSKA (reference sequence). With 5 bases removed from V and 4 bases from J, the gap between germline ends came to 14 bases. The CDR3 runs 13 residues. The TCR beta CDR3 regions underwent amplification using RNA transcripts as the source. The study used the HTBI primer set for a first-round RT-PCR of the TCR CDR3. TCRdb processed the multiplex PCR reads anew with MiXCR; each CDR3 protein has one entry. Of more than 500,000 distinct CDR3 sequences detected, about 17% appear once; the ten largest clones hold around 4%. The chain is built from TRBV20-1 and TRBJ1-2, with TRBD1 as a possible D gene (6 bases). This sequence was found in a woman in her twenties or thirties with Graves' hyperthyroidism. The sample taken for sequencing was blood. The CDR3 is CSAGRGGAYGYTF. DNA of the CDR3: TGCAGTGCTGGAAGGGGGGGGGCCTATGGCTACACCTTC.